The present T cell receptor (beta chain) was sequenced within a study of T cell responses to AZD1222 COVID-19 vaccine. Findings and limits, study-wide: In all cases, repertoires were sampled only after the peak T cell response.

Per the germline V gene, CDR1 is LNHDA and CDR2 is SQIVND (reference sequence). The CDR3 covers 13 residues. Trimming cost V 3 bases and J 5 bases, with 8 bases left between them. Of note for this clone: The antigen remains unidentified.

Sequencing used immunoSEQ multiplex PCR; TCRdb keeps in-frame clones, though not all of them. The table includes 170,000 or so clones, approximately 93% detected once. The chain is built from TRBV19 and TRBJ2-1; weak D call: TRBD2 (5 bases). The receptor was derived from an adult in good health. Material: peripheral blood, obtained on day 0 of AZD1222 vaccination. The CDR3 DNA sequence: TGTGCCAGTAGTATTCGACTAAACAATGAGCAGTTCTTC. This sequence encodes CASSIRLNNEQFF.